What follows is one T cell receptor (beta chain) and its context. The data originate from a study of control samples from healthy donors and cancer patients. TCRdb's copy holds only in-frame clones and misses some; the assay was immunoSEQ multiplex PCR. The table has about 54,000 clones, 95% to 97% seen once. Trimming stripped 0 bases from V and 2 bases from J, with 16 bases between. Germline CDR1 and CDR2: MGHRA and YSYEKL. The CDR3 is made up of 17 amino acids. The V and J genes are TRBV4-1 and TRBJ1-2, with D perhaps matching TRBD1 (5 bases). The specimen was blood. This TCR was recovered from a woman aged 30 to 39 in good health. The CDR3 nucleotides read TGCGCCAGCAGCCAAGAATGGGGGACCAAGGGGAACTATGGCTACACCTTC. It translates to CASSQEWGTKGNYGYTF.